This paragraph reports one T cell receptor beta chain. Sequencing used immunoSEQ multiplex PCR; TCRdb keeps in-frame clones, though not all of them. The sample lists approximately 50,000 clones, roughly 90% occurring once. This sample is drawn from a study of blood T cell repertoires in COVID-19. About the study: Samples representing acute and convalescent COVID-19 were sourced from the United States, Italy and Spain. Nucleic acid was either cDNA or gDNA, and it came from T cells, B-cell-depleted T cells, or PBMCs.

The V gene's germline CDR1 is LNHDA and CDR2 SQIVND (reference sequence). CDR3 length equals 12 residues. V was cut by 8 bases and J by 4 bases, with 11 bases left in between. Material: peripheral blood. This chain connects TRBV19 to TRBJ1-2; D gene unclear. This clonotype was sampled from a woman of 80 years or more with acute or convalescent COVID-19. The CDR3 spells CASGRILYGYTF. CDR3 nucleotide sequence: TGTGCCAGTGGCAGGATACTCTATGGCTACACCTTC.